This TCR beta chain was obtained from a study of blood T cells in healthy people across ages (dated by TCRdb to about 2015). Concerning the study at large: In model experiments, template switching captured about one uniquely barcoded TCR beta cDNA molecule for every two T cells. To track age-related changes in TCR beta repertoire diversity, the study relied on deep sequencing normalized with unique cDNA molecular identifiers. The donors were divided into four age groups: young (average about 16 years), middle-aged (around 41), aged (approximately 62) and long-lived (nearly 85). To avoid experimental bias, donors of different ages were randomly spread across the sequencing lanes. For two donors (one aged 18 to 29 and one aged 80 or older), the study analyzed two additional independent replicas of 1 million unique cDNA reads from the same blood draw. Summary of the overall study and its limitations: Compared with the aged group, the long-lived group had more naive CD4+ T cells, fewer expanded clones and increased TCR diversity, a pattern suggesting age selection. Observed TCR beta diversity correlated strongly with the percentage of naive T cells measured by flow cytometry. The CMV infection status of donors was not known, potentially confounding age-related changes in expanded clonotypes. Total diversity estimates from one million sequenced T cells were considered lower bounds and underestimates. Since profiling was done on bulk unsorted PBMCs, naive and antigen-experienced compartments could not be conclusively compared. As age increased, observed TCR beta diversity per million T cells dropped in a roughly linear way, and a significant reduction was already evident by age about 40.

Systemically healthy Caucasian individuals from Russia, 39 in total and aged about 6 to 90 years, were included as donors. Approximately 9.3 milliliters of peripheral blood were drawn from each donor into EDTA-treated Vacutainer tubes. PBMCs were isolated by Ficoll-Paque density-gradient centrifugation, with at least 6 million obtained per sample. Total RNA was extracted from PBMCs with Trizol reagent, with at least 5 micrograms obtained per sample. The percentages of naive CD45RAhigh/CD27high T cells were determined by flow cytometry on a PBMC aliquot from every donor. A few counts support this clonotype. Its antigen has not been determined. No base quality values were provided; no much bigger clone lies one nucleotide off. According to the germline V gene, CDR1 reads SGHTA and CDR2 reads FQGNSA. The CDR3 holds 15 amino acids from the cysteine to the phenylalanine. Only the CDR3 region is kept as DNA, spanning 45 bases read in frame from base 1.

The library was built by means of 5' RACE. Sequencing instrument: Illumina HiSeq 2500. A second about 7 to 11 cycle PCR used a sample-barcoded 5' primer and a J-beta primer mix. Each TCR beta cDNA molecule received a unique molecular identifier from a template-switch 5' adaptor carrying 12 random nucleotides. Each sample yielded at least 2.5 million CDR3-containing paired-end reads. All of the RNA was converted into first-strand cDNA using the Mint cDNA synthesis kit, with a TRBC-specific oligonucleotide serving as the primer. All cDNA was treated with uracil-DNA glycosylase and then went through a first 18-cycle PCR with the universal primers M1SS and BC2_uni_R. In the authors' own workflow: Each sample was normalized by randomly selecting 1 million high-quality reads, each carrying a distinct molecular identifier. Reads with shared molecular identifiers were discarded instead of being binned into consensus sequences. CDR3 identification, clonotype clustering and error correction used MiTCR with a Q25 quality threshold and the strictest error-elimination algorithm. A nonparametric unseen species model with Euler transformation was used to estimate lower-bound total TCR beta diversity. TCRdb reworked the public reads: Q25 trimming with fastp, MiXCR clone assembly, productive beta chains retained. Every CDR3 protein is listed once, alongside the most common genes and DNA of its rows. The V and J calls and clone size are TCRdb's, not the authors'. A total of about 570,000 distinct CDR3 sequences appear in this sample, about 25% of them only once. In total, the top ten clones hold less than 20% of the sample.

The clonotype originates from a woman between 65 and 79 years old in good health. The chain employs TRBV7-2 and TRBJ2-5, with the D segment identity uncertain. TRBJ2-1 explains the end of the DNA better; the J call may be wrong. Sequenced: blood. The CDR3 region: CASSLGPLTYNEQFF. The DNA sequence is TGTGCCAGCAGCTTAGGCCCGTTAACCTACAATGAGCAGTTCTTC.